Detailed here is one TCR beta chain. Its cognate antigen has yet to be identified. No much larger clonotype is one base removed from it; base qualities were not supplied. The germline V gene sets CDR1 to ENHRY and CDR2 to SYGVKD. The CDR3 starts with the cysteine, ends with the phenylalanine, and has 13 residues. The sequence is cut down to CDR3 DNA, 39 bases in frame from base 1. At the junction V is shortened by 11 bases and J by 6 bases, with 20 bases in between. This specimen comes from a study of shared T cell receptors in the human thymus (dated by TCRdb to the early 2020s). Regarding the complete study: The study investigated the way shared, self-reactive T-cell receptor alpha chains are produced in the human thymus.

The library was prepared using the immunoSEQ multiplex PCR assay. TCRdb provides this immuneACCESS table in a form limited to in-frame rearrangements. Some clones are lacking; in checked studies, under half of them reflect an unresolved V gene, and why the rest are absent is not known. In this sample the table shows about 660,000 clones, 85% to 90% of which occur a single time. About 0.01% of the sample goes to the ten largest clones. This same sample was also part of a study on human thymus T cells. The second paper further reports: Immunologically healthy infants undergoing open corrective cardiac surgery for congenital heart defects in Finland were used as donors. Thymus tissue was collected as surgical resects that were removed during corrective cardiac surgery. Biased V and J gene segment usage appeared to be present in both thymic and peripheral blood repertoires. According to the related research, thymic TCR repertoires were highly overlapping among unrelated individuals. The study used eight infant thymus samples plus four related peripheral blood samples to characterize TCR alpha and beta repertoires. The cohort included 5 or 6 male and two female infants, with donor ages spanning 7 to 244 days. Thymocytes were mechanically released from the tissue and were stored as pellets of roughly 10-32 million cells at -70 degrees C. A QIAsymphony instrument was used to extract genomic DNA from the frozen cell pellets. TCRB and TCRAD loci were amplified from a standardized quantity of quality-controlled genomic DNA using the immunoSEQ multiplex PCR assay. The amplicons covered the V(D)J region and were long enough to include the CDR3 and to identify the V and J genes. Amplicon sequencing was performed on an Illumina platform through the commercial immunoSEQ service. Primer bias and sequencing errors were corrected as previously described, and TCRAD and TCRB definitions were based on the IMGT database. immunoSEQ Analyzer 3.0 and VDJTools were used for repertoire analysis, which covered basic statistics, V/J segment usage, diversity estimates, rarefaction and pairwise overlap. To estimate diversity, the Chao1, ChaoE, Efron-Thisted, Shannon and inverse Simpson indices were applied, and diversity was also estimated on datasets down-sampled to the smallest sample. Repertoire overlap was assessed by strict matching of CDR3 nucleotide sequence, V gene and J gene, and clustering was done by Jaccard-based multidimensional scaling. On average, roughly 800,000 unique TCRB clonotypes were obtained from thymus samples, compared with 80,000 to 85,000 from blood samples.

The rearrangement combines TRBV10-3 with TRBJ2-7; matching of 5 bases hints at TRBD2 as the D gene. This receptor was identified in a boy in the first two years of life with a congenital heart defect. Donor details come from another sample of the same person, matched by shared clones. Material for sequencing was thymocytes. Here is the DNA: TGTGCCGTTTCCGGGATAAACCCGGTCGAGCAGTACTTC. It codes for CAVSGINPVEQYF.